These 2 T cell receptor beta chains came from one sample sequenced in a study of vaccination effects on CD4 cells after COVID-19. Their specific antigens are unknown. Assay used: immunoSEQ multiplex PCR; TCRdb lists only in-frame clones, some missing. The sample has 70,000 to 95,000 clones, approximately 74% seen once. Prior to sequencing, the ViraFEST assay stimulated PBMC with viral peptide pools, which expanded the antigen-specific CD4+ T cells. Subsequent to roughly 9 days of culture, CD4+ T cells were isolated. The starting material was CD4+ T cells from PBMCs cultured with HCoV-229E spike peptides, obtained before COVID-19 vaccination. The receptors stem from a human donor who received a COVID-19 vaccine.

The chain employs TRBV21-1 and TRBJ2-7. TRBV21-1 is a recognized pseudogene. There are 15 residues in the CDR3. CDR3: CASSRAHRTSHEQYV. Here the CDR3 DNA reads TGTGCCAGCAGCAGAGCCCATAGGACCTCCCACGAGCAGTACGTC.

The chain has TRBV24-1 and TRBJ2-1; D remains ambiguous. Germline V gene data show CDR1 as KGHDR and CDR2 as SFDVKD. V was clipped by 3 bases and J by 13 bases, with 3 bases between them. This CDR3 region has 9 residues. The CDR3 reads CATSDPQFF. CDR3 DNA: TGTGCCACCAGTGATCCCCAGTTCTTC.